The entry below gives a single T cell receptor (beta chain) sequence along with its context. The V and J ends lost 5 bases and 15 bases respectively, with 23 bases between them. The CDR3 loop spans 14 amino acids. Per the germline V gene, CDR1 is SGHAT and CDR2 is FQNNGV. The table came from immunoSEQ multiplex PCR; TCRdb's copy has only in-frame clones and leaves some out. The sample yields 45,000 or so clones, around 80% seen once. The sample originates from a study of OX40 agonist ivuxolimab in advanced cancers. Study-level information: Patients in dose escalation had liver, melanoma, kidney or head and neck cancers.

The sequence derives from an adult with an advanced solid tumor such as melanoma, head and neck, liver or kidney cancer. The V call is TRBV11-2, the J call TRBJ2-1, with D possibly matching TRBD2 (6 bases). This sample comprised CD4+ or CD8+ T cells sorted from blood, obtained in a trial of the OX40 agonist ivuxolimab. In nucleotides, the CDR3 is TGTGCCAGCAGCACGCACCTCGACGGGAGAGTGCGGTTCTTC. This translates into CASSTHLDGRVRFF.